This TCR beta chain was sequenced for a study of cytomegalovirus exposure and HLA in healthy donors. Germline V gives CDR1 MGHRA, CDR2 YSYEKL. The junction had 5 bases not matched to a gene; V was cut back by 1 base and J by 0 bases. This CDR3 has 17 amino acids. Note on this clone: Its antigen is unidentified.

Overall study results and limits: Rare sequences made up most TCRs, while some public TCRs were found in many donors. A few CMV-associated chains were confirmed in vitro to be specific for CMV antigens.

The repertoire was sequenced with immunoSEQ multiplex PCR; TCRdb's copy has only in-frame clones and lacks some. This sample has over 120,000 clones, with approximately 90% found just once. This sequence was found in a woman between 25 and 40 years old in good health and CMV-seropositive. The chain couples TRBV4-1 to TRBJ2-4; 8 bases fit TRBD2. Input material: PBMCs. The CDR3 loop reads CASSQVGLAGAKNIQYF. In DNA, the CDR3 is TGCGCCAGCAGCCAAGTAGGTCTAGCGGGAGCCAAAAACATTCAGTACTTC.